This T cell receptor (beta chain) is drawn from a study of blood T cell repertoires in COVID-19. Study details: From T cells, B-cell-depleted T cells, or PBMCs came the material, which was cDNA or gDNA.

Patients from Seattle were sampled longitudinally, starting during active infection. This CDR3 spans 15 amino acids. Germline CDR1 is LNHDA and CDR2 is SQIVND (reference sequence). Sequencing was performed with immunoSEQ multiplex PCR; in TCRdb, only in-frame clones are kept and a portion is missing. Of 400,000 to 450,000 clones in the sample, 89% are singletons; the top ten hold roughly 1.6%. Points on this clone: At one boundary the junction diverges from the germline segment, which might be a read error.

What was sequenced was peripheral blood. This chain connects TRBV19 to TRBJ2-1, with 7 positions matching TRBD1. The source of this sequence is a woman between 40 and 55 years old with COVID-19, enrolled during active disease. The CDR3 DNA sequence: TGTGCCAGTAGTATAGGGGGCCTACAGGGGACAAGGATGATCTTC. Translating it yields CASSIGGLQGTRMIF.